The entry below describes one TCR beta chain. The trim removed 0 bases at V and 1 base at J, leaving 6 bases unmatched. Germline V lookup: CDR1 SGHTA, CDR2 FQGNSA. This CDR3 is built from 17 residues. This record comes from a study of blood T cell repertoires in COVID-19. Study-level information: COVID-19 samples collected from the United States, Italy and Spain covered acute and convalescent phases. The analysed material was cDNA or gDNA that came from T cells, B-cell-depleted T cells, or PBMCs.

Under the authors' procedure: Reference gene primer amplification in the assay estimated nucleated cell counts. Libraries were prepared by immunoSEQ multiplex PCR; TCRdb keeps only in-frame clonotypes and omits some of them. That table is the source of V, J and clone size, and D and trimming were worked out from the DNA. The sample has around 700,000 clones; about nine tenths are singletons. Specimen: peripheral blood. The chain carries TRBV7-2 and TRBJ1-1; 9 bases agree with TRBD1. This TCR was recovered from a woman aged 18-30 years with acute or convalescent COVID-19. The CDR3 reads CASSLAWGQGSNTEAFF. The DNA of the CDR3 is TGTGCCAGCAGCTTAGCTTGGGGACAGGGATCGAACACTGAAGCTTTCTTT.